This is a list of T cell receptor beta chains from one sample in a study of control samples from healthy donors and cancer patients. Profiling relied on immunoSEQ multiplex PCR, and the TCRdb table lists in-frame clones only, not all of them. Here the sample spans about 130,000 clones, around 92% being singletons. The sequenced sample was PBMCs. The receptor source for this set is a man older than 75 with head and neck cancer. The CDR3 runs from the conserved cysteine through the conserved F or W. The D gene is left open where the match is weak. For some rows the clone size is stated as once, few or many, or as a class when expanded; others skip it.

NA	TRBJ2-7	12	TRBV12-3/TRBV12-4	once	TGTGCCAGCAGCCTGGACGCTTACGAGCAGTACTTC	CASSLDAYEQYF
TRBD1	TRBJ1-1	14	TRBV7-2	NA	TGTGCCAGCAGCGTACGACAGGGGAACACTGAAGCTTTCTTT	CASSVRQGNTEAFF
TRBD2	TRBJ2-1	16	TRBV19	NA	TGTGCCAGTAGTATGTTAGCGGGAGGGTTAGGGAATGAGCAGTTCTTC	CASSMLAGGLGNEQFF
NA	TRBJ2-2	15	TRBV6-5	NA	TGTGCCAGCAGAGGAGGGGGGACGAACACCGGGGAGCTGTTTTTT	CASRGGGTNTGELFF
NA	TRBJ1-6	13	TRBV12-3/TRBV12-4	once	TGTGCCAGCAGTTCCCAGGCCCTTTCACCCCTCCACTTT	CASSSQALSPLHF
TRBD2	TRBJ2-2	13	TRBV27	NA	TGTGCCAGCACTAGCGGGACTACCGGGGAGCTGTTTTTT	CASTSGTTGELFF
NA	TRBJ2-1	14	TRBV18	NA	TGTGCCAGCTCACAAACCGGGCAAGACAATGAGCAGTTCTTC	CASSQTGQDNEQFF
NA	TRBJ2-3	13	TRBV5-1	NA	TGCGCCAGCAGCTTGGTCCGGGAATTTACGCAGTATTTT	CASSLVREFTQYF
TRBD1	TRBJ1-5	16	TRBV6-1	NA	TGTGCCAGCAGTGTTCACCGGGACAGGGGAAATCAGCCCCAGCATTTT	CASSVHRDRGNQPQHF
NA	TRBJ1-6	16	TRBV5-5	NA	TGTGCCAGCAGCTTCCAAGGAAGCTCCTATAATTCACCCCTCCACTTT	CASSFQGSSYNSPLHF
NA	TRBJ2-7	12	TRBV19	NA	TGTGCCAGTAGTCCCCAGGGGGGCGAGCAGTACTTC	CASSPQGGEQYF
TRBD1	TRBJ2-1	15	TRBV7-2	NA	TGTGCCAGCAGCTTCCCAGGGGGCGCCTACAATGAGCAGTTCTTC	CASSFPGGAYNEQFF
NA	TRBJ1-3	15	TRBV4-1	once	TGCGCCAGCAGCCAAGCGGCAGTCCCTGGAAACACCATATATTTT	CASSQAAVPGNTIYF
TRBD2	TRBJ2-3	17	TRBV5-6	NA	TGTGCCAGCAGCTTGGTGGCTAGCGGGAGGGGGCCAGATACGCAGTATTTT	CASSLVASGRGPDTQYF
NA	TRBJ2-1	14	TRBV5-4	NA	TGTGCCAGCAGCTTGGGGACAGCTTACAATGAGCAGTTCTTC	CASSLGTAYNEQFF
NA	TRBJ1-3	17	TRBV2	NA	TGTGCCAGCATCCATGAGGACAGACCCAACTCTGGAAACACCATATATTTT	CASIHEDRPNSGNTIYF
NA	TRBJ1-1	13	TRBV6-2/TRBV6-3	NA	TGTGCCAGCAGTCGGACAGTGAGGACTGAAGCTTTCTTT	CASSRTVRTEAFF
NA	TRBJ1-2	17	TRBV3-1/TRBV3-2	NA	TGTGCCAGCAGCCAAAGGTCGCTAGGGGGAGCGAACTATGGCTACACCTTC	CASSQRSLGGANYGYTF
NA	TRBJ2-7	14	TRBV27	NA	TGTGCCAGCAGTATCCGGGGGACCTCCTACGAGCAGTACTTC	CASSIRGTSYEQYF
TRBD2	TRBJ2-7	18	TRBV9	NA	TGTGCCAGCAGCGTAGAGGGGCTAGCGGGCGCCCATTCCTACGAGCAGTACTTC	CASSVEGLAGAHSYEQYF
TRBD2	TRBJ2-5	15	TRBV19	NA	TGTGCCAGTAGTATAGGGGGACTAGCGCGGGAGACCCAGTACTTC	CASSIGGLARETQYF
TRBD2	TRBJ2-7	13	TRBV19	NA	TGTGCCAGTAATTTGCGGGGGTCCTACGAGCAGTACTTC	CASNLRGSYEQYF
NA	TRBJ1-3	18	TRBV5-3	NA	TGTGCCAGAAGCTTGTTCTGGGACGCCCGAAAAAGAGGGGACACCATATATTTT	CARSLFWDARKRGDTIYF
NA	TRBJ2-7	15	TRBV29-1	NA	TGCAGCGTTGGATCGAGCGGTAATGGCGTCTACGAGCAGTACTTC	CSVGSSGNGVYEQYF
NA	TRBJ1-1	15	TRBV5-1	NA	TGCGCCAGCAGCTGGGCGGGGGGAACAAACACTGAAGCTTTCTTT	CASSWAGGTNTEAFF
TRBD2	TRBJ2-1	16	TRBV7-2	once	TGTGCCAGCAGCCGTGTCGGGACTAGCGGGAGAGATGAGCAGTTCTTC	CASSRVGTSGRDEQFF
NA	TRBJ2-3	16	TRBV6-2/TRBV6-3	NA	TGTGCCAGCAGTTACTCGAATGGACGTCGCACAGATACGCAGTATTTT	CASSYSNGRRTDTQYF
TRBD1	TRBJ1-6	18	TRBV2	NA	TGTGCCAGCAGTGATTTGGTGGGGACAGGGAACAGAAATTCACCCCTCCACTTT	CASSDLVGTGNRNSPLHF
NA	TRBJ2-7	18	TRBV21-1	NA	TGTGCCAGCAGCAAACAGGGGCAGGACAGTCACAGCTCCTACGAGCAGTACTTC	CASSKQGQDSHSSYEQYF
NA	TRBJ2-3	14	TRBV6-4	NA	TGTGCCAGCAGTCTAACGACCTACACAGATACGCAGTATTTT	CASSLTTYTDTQYF
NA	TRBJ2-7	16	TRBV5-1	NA	TGCGCCAGCAGCTCCGAGGCAGGGCGAGGCCTCTACGAGCAGTACTTC	CASSSEAGRGLYEQYF
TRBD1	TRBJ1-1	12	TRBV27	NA	TGTGCCAGCACTTCAGGGGGCAGGGGTGCTTTCTTT	CASTSGGRGAFF
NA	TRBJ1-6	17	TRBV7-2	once	TGTGCCAGCAGCTTAAGGGCAGGTGCAGGTAGTGGATCACCCCTCCACTTT	CASSLRAGAGSGSPLHF
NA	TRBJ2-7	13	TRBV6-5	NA	TGTGCCAGCAGTCGGACACCAGCCTACGAGCAGTACTTC	CASSRTPAYEQYF
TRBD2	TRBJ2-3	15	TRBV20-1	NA	TGCAGTGCCAGTTTAGCGGGAGGTGGGACAGATACGCAGTATTTT	CSASLAGGGTDTQYF
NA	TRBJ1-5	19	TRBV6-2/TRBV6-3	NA	TGTGCCAGCAGTTACAGGCCCGTGTACCGAATCAAGGGCAATCAGCCCCAGCATTTT	CASSYRPVYRIKGNQPQHF
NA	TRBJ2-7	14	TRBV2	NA	TGTGCCAGCAGTGAACGGGTGGGGTCTGGTGAGCAGTACTTC	CASSERVGSGEQYF
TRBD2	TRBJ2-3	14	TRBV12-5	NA	TGTGCTAGTGGTTTGTCATCTAGCGGGGGCACGCAGTATTTT	CASGLSSSGGTQYF